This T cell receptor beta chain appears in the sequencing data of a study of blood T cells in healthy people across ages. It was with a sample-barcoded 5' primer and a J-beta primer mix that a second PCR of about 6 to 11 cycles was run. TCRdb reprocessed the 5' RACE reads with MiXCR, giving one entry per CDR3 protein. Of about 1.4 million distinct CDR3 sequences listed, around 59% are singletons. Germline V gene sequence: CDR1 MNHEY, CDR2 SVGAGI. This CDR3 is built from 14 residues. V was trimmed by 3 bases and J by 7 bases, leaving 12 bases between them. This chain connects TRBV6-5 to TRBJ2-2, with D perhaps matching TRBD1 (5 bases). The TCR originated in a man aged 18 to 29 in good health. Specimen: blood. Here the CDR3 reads CASSYSGMVGELFF. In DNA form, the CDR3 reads TGTGCCAGCAGTTATTCAGGGATGGTCGGGGAGCTGTTTTTT.